The present T cell receptor beta chain was sequenced within a study of T cell responses to AZD1222 COVID-19 vaccine. Across the study: Second doses that came at about 4 or about 12 weeks were put together.

V lost 0 bases, J lost 8 bases, and 7 bases stayed unmatched. The CDR3 loop spans 17 amino acids. The germline gives CDR1 LGHNA, CDR2 YNFKEQ. Some clones are missing from TCRdb's copy, which holds only in-frame ones; the method was immunoSEQ multiplex PCR. The sample holds 150,000 to 200,000 clones, about nine tenths seen once. This TCR was sampled from an adult in good health. Source: peripheral blood, taken on day 0 of AZD1222 vaccination. The chain links TRBV4-2 to TRBJ2-3; TRBD2 agrees at 14 bases. CDR3 DNA: TGTGCCAGCAGCCAAGATATTGGGACTAGCGGGGGTACTACGCAGTATTTT. The encoded protein is CASSQDIGTSGGTTQYF.